What follows describes a single T cell receptor (beta chain). Authors' processing steps: Using reference gene primer amplification, nucleated cell counts were estimated. Clones were read by immunoSEQ multiplex PCR, and TCRdb kept only the in-frame ones, dropping some. V and J calls and clone size follow that table, whereas D and trimming were derived from the DNA. The sample lists a few hundred thousand clones, 70% to 90% occurring once. The CDR3 is 15 amino acids. With 8 bases clipped from V and 2 bases from J, the junction kept 9 bases outside the gene matches. This sample was included in a study of blood T cell repertoires in COVID-19. Study-wide background: The origin of the acute and convalescent COVID-19 samples was the United States, Italy and Spain.

Adults between roughly 18 and 95 years of age took part from 24 US areas. Cohorts were based on clinical histories the participants reported. This sequence was found in a woman in her twenties or thirties who had recovered from COVID-19. Sample: PBMCs or T cells enriched from blood (not recorded which). This sequence joins TRBV23-1 and TRBJ2-1; 7 bases fit TRBD2. TRBV23-1 is classed as an ORF, of uncertain function. The CDR3 nucleotides read TGCGCCAGCCCGCGGGAGTGCCCAACCTACAATGAGCAGTTCTTC. This sequence encodes CASPRECPTYNEQFF.